The following is a T cell receptor (beta chain) sequence with its context. Its antigen is as yet unknown. Trimming pared 5 bases from V and 4 bases from J, leaving 17 bases between. The CDR3 is 15 residues long. Per germline, CDR1 MNHEY and CDR2 SVGAGI. The repertoire was sequenced with immunoSEQ multiplex PCR; TCRdb's copy has only in-frame clones and lacks some. This table has some 200,000 clones, approximately 92% appearing once. The sample originates from a study of T cell responses to AZD1222 COVID-19 vaccine. Looking at the study overall: Pooled in the analysis were second doses at about 4 or about 12 weeks. Study-wide points: Baseline seropositives among AZD1222 recipients totaled only six or seven.

This clonotype was sampled from an adult in good health. The chain has TRBV6-5 and TRBJ1-1, with D perhaps TRBD1 (5 bases). The specimen was peripheral blood, collected on day 0 of AZD1222 vaccination. The CDR3 loop reads CASSRDVGEGTEAFF. CDR3 nucleotide sequence: TGTGCCAGCAGTAGGGACGTTGGGGAGGGCACTGAAGCTTTCTTT.